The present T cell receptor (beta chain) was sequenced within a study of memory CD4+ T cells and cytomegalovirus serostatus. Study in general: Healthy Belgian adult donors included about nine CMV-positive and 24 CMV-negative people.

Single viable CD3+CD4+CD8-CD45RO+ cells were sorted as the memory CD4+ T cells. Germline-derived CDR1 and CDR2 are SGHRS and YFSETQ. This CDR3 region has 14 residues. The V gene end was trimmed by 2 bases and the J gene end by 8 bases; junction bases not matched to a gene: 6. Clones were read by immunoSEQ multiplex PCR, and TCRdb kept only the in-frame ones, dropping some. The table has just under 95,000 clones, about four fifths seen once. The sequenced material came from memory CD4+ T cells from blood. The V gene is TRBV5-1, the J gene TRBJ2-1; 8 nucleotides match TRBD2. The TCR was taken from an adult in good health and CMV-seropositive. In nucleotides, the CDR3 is TGCGCCAGCAGCTTTAGCGGGGAGACCCATGAGCAGTTCTTC. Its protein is CASSFSGETHEQFF.